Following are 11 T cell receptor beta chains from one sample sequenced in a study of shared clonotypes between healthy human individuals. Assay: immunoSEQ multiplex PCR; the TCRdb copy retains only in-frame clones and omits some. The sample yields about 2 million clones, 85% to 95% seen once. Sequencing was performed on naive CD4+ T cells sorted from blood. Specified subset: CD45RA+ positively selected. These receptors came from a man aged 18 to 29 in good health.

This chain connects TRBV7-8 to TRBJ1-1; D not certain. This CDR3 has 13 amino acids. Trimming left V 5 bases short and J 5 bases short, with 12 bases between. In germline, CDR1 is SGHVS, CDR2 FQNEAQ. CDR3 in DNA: TGTGCCAGCAGCGAAGGCCGGCCAACTGAAGCTTTCTTT. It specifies CASSEGRPTEAFF.

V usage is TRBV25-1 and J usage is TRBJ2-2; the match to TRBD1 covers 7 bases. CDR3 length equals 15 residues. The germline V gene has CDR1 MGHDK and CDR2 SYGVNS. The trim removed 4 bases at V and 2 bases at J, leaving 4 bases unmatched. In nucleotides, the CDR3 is TGTGCCAGCAGTGCCTGGGACAGTAACACCGGGGAGCTGTTTTTT. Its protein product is CASSAWDSNTGELFF.

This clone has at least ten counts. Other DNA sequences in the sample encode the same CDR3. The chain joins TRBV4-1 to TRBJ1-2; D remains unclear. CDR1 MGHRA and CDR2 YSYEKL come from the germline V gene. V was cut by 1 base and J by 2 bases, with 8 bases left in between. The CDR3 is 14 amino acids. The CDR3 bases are TGCGCCAGCAGCCAAGTAGGAGGGAACTATGGCTACACCTTC. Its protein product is CASSQVGGNYGYTF.

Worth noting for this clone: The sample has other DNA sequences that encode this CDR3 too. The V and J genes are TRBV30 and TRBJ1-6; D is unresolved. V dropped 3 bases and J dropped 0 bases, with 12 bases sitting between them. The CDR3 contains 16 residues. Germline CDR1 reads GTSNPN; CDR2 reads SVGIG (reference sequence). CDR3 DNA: TGTGCCTGGAGCGCCCTGCGGAGCTCCTATAATTCACCCCTCCACTTT. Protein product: CAWSALRSSYNSPLHF.

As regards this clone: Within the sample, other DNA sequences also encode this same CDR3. CDR3 DNA: TGTGCCAGCTCACCACCGTCTCAGTCCACAGATACGCAGTATTTT. This encodes CASSPPSQSTDTQYF. The J gene is TRBJ2-3, the V gene TRBV18; D call uncertain. CDR3 length: 15 amino acids. The V gene's germline CDR1 is KGHSH and CDR2 LQKENI. Trimming removed 0 bases from V and 2 bases from J, with 9 bases in between. Looking up the rest from reference TRBV18 and TRBJ2-3 gives the full variable domain: NAGVMQNPRHLVRRRGQEARLRCSPMKGHSHVYWYRQLPEEGLKFMVYLQKENIIDESGMPKERFSAEFPKEGPSILRIQQVVRGDSAAYFCASSPPSQSTDTQYFGPGTRLTVL.

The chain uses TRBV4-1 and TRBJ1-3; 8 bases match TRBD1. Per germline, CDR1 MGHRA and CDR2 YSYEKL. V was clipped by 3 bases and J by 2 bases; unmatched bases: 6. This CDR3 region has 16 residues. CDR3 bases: TGCGCCAGCAGCCAGTGGACAGGGAAAGCTGGAAACACCATATATTTT. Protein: CASSQWTGKAGNTIYF.

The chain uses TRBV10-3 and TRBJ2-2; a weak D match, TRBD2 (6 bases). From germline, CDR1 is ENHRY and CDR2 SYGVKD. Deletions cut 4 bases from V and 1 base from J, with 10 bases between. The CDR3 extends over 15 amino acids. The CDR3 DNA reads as TGTGCCATCAGTGCCCTGGGGGGGAACACCGGGGAGCTGTTTTTT. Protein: CAISALGGNTGELFF.

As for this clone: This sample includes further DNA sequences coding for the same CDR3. The CDR3 coding sequence is TGCGCCAGCAGCCAAGGGTCCTACAATGAGCAGTTCTTC. It translates to CASSQGSYNEQFF. The gene calls are TRBV4-1 and TRBJ2-1; D remains unclear. This CDR3 has 13 amino acids. Germline V CDR1 and CDR2: MGHRA, YSYEKL. Trimming left V 1 base short and J 1 base short, with 2 bases between.

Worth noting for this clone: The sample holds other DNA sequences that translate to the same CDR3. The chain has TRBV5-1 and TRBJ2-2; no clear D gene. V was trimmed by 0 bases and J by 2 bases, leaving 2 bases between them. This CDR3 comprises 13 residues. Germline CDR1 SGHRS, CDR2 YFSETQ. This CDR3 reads CASSLVNTGELFF. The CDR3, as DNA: TGCGCCAGCAGCTTGGTTAACACCGGGGAGCTGTTTTTT.

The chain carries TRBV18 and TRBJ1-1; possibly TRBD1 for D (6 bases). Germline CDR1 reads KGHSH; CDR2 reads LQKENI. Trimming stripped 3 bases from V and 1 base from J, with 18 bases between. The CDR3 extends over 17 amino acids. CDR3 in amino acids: CASSPNTGGGGNTEAFF. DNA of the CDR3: TGTGCCAGCTCACCTAACACGGGAGGAGGGGGGAACACTGAAGCTTTCTTT.

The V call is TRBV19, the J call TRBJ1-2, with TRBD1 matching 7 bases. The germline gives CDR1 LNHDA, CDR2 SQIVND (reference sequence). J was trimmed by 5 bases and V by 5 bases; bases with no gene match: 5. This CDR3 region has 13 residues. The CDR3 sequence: CASSPQQGYGYTF. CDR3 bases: TGTGCCAGTAGTCCGCAACAGGGGTATGGCTACACCTTC. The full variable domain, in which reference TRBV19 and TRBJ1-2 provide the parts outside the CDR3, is DGGITQSPKYLFRKEGQNVTLSCEQNLNHDAMYWYRQDPGQGLRLIYYSQIVNDFQKGDIAEGYSVSREKKESFPLTVTSAQKNPTAFYLCASSPQQGYGYTFGSGTRLTVV.